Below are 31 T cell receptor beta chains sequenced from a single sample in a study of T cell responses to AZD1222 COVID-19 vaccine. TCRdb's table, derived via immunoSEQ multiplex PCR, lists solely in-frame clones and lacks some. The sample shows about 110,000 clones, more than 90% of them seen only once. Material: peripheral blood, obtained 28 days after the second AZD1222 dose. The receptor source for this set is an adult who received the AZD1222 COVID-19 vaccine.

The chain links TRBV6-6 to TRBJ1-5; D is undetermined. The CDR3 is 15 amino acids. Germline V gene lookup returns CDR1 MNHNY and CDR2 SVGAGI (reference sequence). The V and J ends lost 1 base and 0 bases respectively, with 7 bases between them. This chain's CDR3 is CASSYFPVSNQPQHF. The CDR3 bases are TGTGCCAGCAGTTACTTCCCGGTTAGCAATCAGCCCCAGCATTTT.

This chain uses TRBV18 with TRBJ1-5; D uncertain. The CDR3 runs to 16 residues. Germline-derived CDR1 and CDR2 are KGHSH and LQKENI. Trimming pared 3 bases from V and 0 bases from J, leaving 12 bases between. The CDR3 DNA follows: TGTGCCAGCTCACCGTCGGTCCCAAGTAGCAATCAGCCCCAGCATTTT. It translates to CASSPSVPSSNQPQHF.

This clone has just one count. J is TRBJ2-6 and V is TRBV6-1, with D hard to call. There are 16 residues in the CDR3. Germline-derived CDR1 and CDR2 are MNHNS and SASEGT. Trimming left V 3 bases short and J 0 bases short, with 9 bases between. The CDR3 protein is CASSDSTFSGANVLTF. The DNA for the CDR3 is TGTGCCAGCAGTGACAGTACCTTCTCTGGGGCCAACGTCCTGACTTTC.

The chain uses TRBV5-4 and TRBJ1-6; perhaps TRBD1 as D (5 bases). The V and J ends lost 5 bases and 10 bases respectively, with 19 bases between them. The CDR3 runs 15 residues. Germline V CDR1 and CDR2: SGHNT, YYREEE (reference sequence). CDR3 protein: CASRGNGGAGSPLHF. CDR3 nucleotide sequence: TGTGCCAGCAGGGGAAACGGGGGTGCAGGCTCACCCCTCCACTTT. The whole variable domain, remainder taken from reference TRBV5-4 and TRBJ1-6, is ETGVTQSPTHLIKTRGQQVTLRCSSQSGHNTVSWYQQALGQGPQFIFQYYREEENGRGNFPPRFSGLQFPNYSSELNVNALELDDSALYLCASRGNGGAGSPLHFGNGTRLTVT.

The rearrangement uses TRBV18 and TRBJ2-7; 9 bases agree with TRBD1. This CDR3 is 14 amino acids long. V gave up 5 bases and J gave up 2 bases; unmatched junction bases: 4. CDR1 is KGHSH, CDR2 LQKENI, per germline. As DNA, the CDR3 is TGTGCCAGCTCAAAAACAGGGGGCGCCTACGAGCAGTACTTC. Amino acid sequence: CASSKTGGAYEQYF. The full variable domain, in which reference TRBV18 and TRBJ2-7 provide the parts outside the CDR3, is NAGVMQNPRHLVRRRGQEARLRCSPMKGHSHVYWYRQLPEEGLKFMVYLQKENIIDESGMPKERFSAEFPKEGPSILRIQQVVRGDSAAYFCASSKTGGAYEQYFGPGTRLTVT.

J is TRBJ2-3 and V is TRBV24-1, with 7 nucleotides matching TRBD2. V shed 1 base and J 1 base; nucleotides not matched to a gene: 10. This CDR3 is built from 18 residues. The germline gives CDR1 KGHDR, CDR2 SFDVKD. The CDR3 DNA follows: TGTGCCACCAGTGATTTACGGGGACCGGGACTACGCACAGATACGCAGTATTTT. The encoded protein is CATSDLRGPGLRTDTQYF.

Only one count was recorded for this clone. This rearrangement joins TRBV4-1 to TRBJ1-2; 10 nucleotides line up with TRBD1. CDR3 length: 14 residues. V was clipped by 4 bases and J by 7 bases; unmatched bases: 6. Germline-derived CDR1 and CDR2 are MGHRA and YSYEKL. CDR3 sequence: CASSRDRGFSGYTF. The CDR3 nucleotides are TGCGCCAGCAGCCGGGACAGGGGTTTCTCTGGCTACACCTTC.

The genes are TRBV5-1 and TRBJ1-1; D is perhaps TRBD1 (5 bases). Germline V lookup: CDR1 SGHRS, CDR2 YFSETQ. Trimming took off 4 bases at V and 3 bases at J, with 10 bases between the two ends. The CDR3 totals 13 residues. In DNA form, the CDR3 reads TGCGCCAGCAGCAAGGGACCGCACACTGAAGCTTTCTTT. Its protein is CASSKGPHTEAFF.

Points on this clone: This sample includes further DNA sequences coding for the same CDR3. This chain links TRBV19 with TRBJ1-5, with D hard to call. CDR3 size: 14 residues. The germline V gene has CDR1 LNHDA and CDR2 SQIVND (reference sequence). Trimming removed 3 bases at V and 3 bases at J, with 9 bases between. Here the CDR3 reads CASSITGDNQPQHF. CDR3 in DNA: TGTGCCAGTAGTATCACGGGCGACAATCAGCCCCAGCATTTT.

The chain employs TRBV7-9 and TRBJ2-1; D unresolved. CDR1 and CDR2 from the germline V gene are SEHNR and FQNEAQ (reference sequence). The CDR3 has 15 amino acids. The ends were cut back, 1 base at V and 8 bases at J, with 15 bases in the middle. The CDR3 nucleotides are TGTGCCAGCAGCTTAGGGGTTGGAGTGGTCGATGAGCAGTTCTTC. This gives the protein CASSLGVGVVDEQFF.

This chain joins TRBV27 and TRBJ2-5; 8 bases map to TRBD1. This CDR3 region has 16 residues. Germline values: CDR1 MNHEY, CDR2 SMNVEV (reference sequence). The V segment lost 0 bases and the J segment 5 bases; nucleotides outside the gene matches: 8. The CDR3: CASSLSDGRTGETQYF. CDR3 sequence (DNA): TGTGCCAGCAGTTTATCCGACGGACGGACAGGGGAGACCCAGTACTTC.

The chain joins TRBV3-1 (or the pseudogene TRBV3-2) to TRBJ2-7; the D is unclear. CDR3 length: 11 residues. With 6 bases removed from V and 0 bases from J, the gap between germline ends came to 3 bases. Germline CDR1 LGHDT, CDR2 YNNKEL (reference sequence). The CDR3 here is CASRGSYEQYF. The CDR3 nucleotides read TGTGCCAGCAGAGGCTCCTACGAGCAGTACTTC.

The CDR3 is CASSLSYEQYF. The CDR3 DNA is TGTGCCAGCAGCTTATCTTACGAGCAGTACTTC. V gene TRBV7-9 combines with J gene TRBJ2-7; D is uncertain. The germline V gene has CDR1 SEHNR and CDR2 FQNEAQ (reference sequence). This CDR3 spans 11 amino acids. The V end lost 2 bases, the J end lost 4 bases, and 3 bases lay between the germline ends.

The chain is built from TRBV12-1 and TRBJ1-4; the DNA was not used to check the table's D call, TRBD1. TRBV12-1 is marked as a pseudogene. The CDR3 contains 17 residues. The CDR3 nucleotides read TGTGCCAGCAGCTCGGACAGATTGAAGGTTGGTCCCGAAAAACTGTTTTTT. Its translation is CASSSDRLKVGPEKLFF.

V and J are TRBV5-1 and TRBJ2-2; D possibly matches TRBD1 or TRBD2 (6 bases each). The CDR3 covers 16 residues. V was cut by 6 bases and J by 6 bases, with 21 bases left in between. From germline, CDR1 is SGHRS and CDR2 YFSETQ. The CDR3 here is CASTPIRVGGAGELFF. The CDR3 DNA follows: TGCGCCAGCACCCCCATCCGGGTCGGGGGCGCCGGGGAGCTGTTTTTT.

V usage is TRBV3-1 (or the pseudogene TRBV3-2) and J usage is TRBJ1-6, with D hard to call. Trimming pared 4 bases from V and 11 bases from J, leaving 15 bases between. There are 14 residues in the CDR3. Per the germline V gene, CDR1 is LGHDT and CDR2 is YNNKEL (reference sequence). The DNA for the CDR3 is TGTGCCAGCAGCCCCTGGGATGTCAAGGCACCCCTCCACTTT. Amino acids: CASSPWDVKAPLHF.

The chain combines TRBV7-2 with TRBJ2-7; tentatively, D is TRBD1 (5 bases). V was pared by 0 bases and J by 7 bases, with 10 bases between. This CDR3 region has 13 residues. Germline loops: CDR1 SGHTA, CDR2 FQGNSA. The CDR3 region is CASSLARVGEQYF. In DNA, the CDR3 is TGTGCCAGCAGCTTAGCCAGGGTTGGAGAGCAGTACTTC.

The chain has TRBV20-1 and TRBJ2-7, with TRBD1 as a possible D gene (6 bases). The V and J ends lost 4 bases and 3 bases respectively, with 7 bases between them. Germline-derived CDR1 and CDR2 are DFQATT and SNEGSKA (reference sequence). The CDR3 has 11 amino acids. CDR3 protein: CSATQGYEQYF. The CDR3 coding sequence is TGCAGTGCTACACAGGGCTACGAGCAGTACTTC.

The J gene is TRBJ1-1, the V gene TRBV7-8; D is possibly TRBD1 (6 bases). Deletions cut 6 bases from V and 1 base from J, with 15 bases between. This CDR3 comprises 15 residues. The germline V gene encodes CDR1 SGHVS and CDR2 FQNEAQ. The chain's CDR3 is CASRGNQGQNTEAFF. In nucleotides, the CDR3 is TGTGCCAGCAGGGGAAACCAGGGACAGAACACTGAAGCTTTCTTT.

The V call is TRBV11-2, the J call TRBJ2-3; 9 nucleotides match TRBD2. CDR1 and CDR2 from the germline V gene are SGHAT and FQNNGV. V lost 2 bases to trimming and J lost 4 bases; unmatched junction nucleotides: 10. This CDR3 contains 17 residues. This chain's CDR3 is CASSLRKTSGLSDTQYF. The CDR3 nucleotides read TGTGCCAGCAGCTTAAGGAAGACTAGCGGTTTATCAGATACGCAGTATTTT.

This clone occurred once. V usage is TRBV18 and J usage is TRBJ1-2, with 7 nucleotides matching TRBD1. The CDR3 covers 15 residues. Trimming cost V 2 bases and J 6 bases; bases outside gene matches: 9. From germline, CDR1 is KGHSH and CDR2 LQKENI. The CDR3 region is CASSPSPGGRDGYTF. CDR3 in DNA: TGTGCCAGCTCACCATCTCCAGGGGGAAGGGATGGCTACACCTTC.

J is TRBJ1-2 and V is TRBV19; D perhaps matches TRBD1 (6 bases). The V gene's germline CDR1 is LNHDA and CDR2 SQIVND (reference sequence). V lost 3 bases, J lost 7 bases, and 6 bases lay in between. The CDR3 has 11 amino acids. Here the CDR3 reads CASSIRGGYTF. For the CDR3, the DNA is TGTGCCAGTAGTATCAGGGGTGGCTACACCTTC.

CDR3 protein: CASSPGLAFSRDTQYF. In DNA form, the CDR3 reads TGTGCCAGCAGCCCCGGACTAGCATTCAGCCGGGATACGCAGTATTTT. V usage is TRBV6-6 and J usage is TRBJ2-3, with 8 nucleotides matching TRBD2. V gave up 6 bases and J gave up 6 bases; unmatched junction bases: 14. This CDR3 comprises 16 residues. CDR1 and CDR2 from the germline V gene are MNHNY and SVGAGI (reference sequence).

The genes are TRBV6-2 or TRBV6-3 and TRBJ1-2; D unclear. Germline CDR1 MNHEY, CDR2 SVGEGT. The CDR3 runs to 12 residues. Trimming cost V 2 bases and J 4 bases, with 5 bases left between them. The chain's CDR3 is CASSYGIYGYTF. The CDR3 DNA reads TGTGCCAGCAGTTACGGGATCTATGGCTACACCTTC.

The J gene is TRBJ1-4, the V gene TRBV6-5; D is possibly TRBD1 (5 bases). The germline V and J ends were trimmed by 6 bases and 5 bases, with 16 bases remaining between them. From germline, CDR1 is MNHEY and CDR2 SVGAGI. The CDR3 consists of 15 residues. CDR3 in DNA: TGTGCCAGCAGCCGGTCGATACAGGTCAATGAAAAACTGTTTTTT. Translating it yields CASSRSIQVNEKLFF.

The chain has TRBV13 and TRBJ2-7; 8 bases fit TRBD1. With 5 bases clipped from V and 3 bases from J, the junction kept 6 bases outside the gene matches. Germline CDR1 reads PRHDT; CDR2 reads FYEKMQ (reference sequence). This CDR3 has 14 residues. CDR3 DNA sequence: TGTGCCAGCAGCGATCGGACAGGGCACTACGAGCAGTACTTC. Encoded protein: CASSDRTGHYEQYF.

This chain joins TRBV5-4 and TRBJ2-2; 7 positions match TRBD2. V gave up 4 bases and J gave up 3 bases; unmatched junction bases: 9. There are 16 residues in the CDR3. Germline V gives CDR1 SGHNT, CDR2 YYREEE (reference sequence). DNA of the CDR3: TGTGCCAGCAGCCCTGGGGAGGGGCGGGACACCGGGGAGCTGTTTTTT. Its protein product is CASSPGEGRDTGELFF.

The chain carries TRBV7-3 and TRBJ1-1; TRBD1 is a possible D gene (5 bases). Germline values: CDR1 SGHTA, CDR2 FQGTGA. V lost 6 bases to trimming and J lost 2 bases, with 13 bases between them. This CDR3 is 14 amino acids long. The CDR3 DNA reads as TGTGCCAGCAGTTGGGACGGTCCTAACACTGAAGCTTTCTTT. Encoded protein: CASSWDGPNTEAFF.

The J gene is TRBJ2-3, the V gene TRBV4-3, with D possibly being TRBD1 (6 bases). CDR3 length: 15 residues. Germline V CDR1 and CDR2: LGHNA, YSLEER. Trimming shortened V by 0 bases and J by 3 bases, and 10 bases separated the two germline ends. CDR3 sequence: CASSQDTQGTDTQYF. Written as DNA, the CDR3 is TGCGCCAGCAGCCAAGATACTCAGGGGACAGATACGCAGTATTTT.

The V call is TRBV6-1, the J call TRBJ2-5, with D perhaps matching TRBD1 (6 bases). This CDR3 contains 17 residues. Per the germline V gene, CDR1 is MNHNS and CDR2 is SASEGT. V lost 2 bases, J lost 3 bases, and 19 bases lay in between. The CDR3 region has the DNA TGTGCCAGCAGTGAAATCGCTCCTAGGACAGCTAAAGAGACCCAGTACTTC. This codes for CASSEIAPRTAKETQYF.

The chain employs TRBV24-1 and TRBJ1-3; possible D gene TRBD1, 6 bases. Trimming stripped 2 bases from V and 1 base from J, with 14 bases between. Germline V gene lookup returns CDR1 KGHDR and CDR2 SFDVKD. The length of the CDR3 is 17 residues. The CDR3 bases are TGTGCCACCAGTGATTGCGGAGGACAGAGTTCTGGAAACACCATATATTTT. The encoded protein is CATSDCGGQSSGNTIYF.